This is a list of T cell receptor beta chains from one sample in a study of cytomegalovirus exposure and HLA in healthy donors. Assay used: immunoSEQ multiplex PCR; TCRdb lists only in-frame clones, some missing. The table has around 130,000 clones, 70% to 85% seen once. Sequenced: PBMCs. The receptors here all came from a man in his fifties in good health and CMV-seronegative. CDR3s include the opening cysteine and the closing phenylalanine or tryptophan. A D gene is named only where the DNA matches it firmly. A row's size may be missing; if present it is once, few, many or a size class.

V gene,clone size,D gene,CDR3 length,J gene,CDR3 DNA,CDR3 protein
TRBV5-1,few,-,14,TRBJ1-1,TGCGCCAGCAGCTTGGCGACTATGAACACTGAAGCTTTCTTT,CASSLATMNTEAFF
TRBV5-1,-,TRBD1,15,TRBJ1-2,TGCGCCAGCAGCTTGGATCCCGGGACAGGGGACGGCTACACCTTC,CASSLDPGTGDGYTF
TRBV4-3,-,-,19,TRBJ1-6,TGCGCCAGCAGCCAAGAAATAAGTTGGCAGGCCACCTATAATTCACCCCTCCACTTT,CASSQEISWQATYNSPLHF
TRBV29-1,-,-,14,TRBJ2-5,TGCAGCGTTGGGGCCGGGATCAGCCAAGAGACCCAGTACTTC,CSVGAGISQETQYF
TRBV5-1,-,-,15,TRBJ1-2,TGCGCCAGCAGCTTGTGGCCGCAGGGATACTATGGCTACACCTTC,CASSLWPQGYYGYTF
TRBV5-1,-,TRBD1,16,TRBJ1-2,TGCGCCAGCAGCTTGGGTTTGGGACAGGGCGACTATGGCTACACCTTC,CASSLGLGQGDYGYTF
TRBV6-5,few,-,13,TRBJ1-1,TGTGCCAGCAGTTGGACAGATAACACTGAAGCTTTCTTT,CASSWTDNTEAFF
TRBV2,-,TRBD1,16,TRBJ2-7,TGTGCCAGCAGTGAAGCGCTTGACAGGGAGACCTACGAGCAGTACTTC,CASSEALDRETYEQYF
TRBV9,-,TRBD1,15,TRBJ2-2,TGTGCCAGCAGCGTAGGACAGGGAAATGCCGGGGAGCTGTTTTTT,CASSVGQGNAGELFF
TRBV5-4,-,TRBD1,15,TRBJ1-2,TGTGCCAGCAGTTACTACAGGGGGCTCGGCTATGGCTACACCTTC,CASSYYRGLGYGYTF
TRBV7-9,-,TRBD1,18,TRBJ1-4,TGTGCCAGCAGCCCTCCGGGACAGGGACCGCTTCCGCATGAAAAACTGTTTTTT,CASSPPGQGPLPHEKLFF
TRBV6-5,-,-,14,TRBJ2-7,TGTGCCAGCAGGACCCATTTGGGGGGGCGCGAGCAGTACTTC,CASRTHLGGREQYF
TRBV5-1,-,TRBD2,18,TRBJ2-5,TGCGCCAGCAGCTTGGGATATGGCCTAGCGGGGTTCCAAGAGACCCAGTACTTC,CASSLGYGLAGFQETQYF
TRBV5-1,once,-,14,TRBJ2-7,TGCGCCAGCAGCTTGGGGCAGGGAAACTACGAGCAGTACTTC,CASSLGQGNYEQYF
TRBV7-3,-,TRBD2,16,TRBJ2-3,TGTGCCAGCAGCTCCGTAAGCGGGGGATCCACAGATACGCAGTATTTT,CASSSVSGGSTDTQYF
TRBV10-2,few,-,13,TRBJ1-1,TGCGCCAGCAGCCAACAGGGTGGAACTGAAGCTTTCTTT,CASSQQGGTEAFF
TRBV6-6,-,-,14,TRBJ2-3,TGTGCCAGCAGTTACGACACCTCCACAGATACGCAGTATTTT,CASSYDTSTDTQYF
TRBV2,-,-,15,TRBJ2-1,TGTGCCAGCAAAGAAGTACAGGGAAGTTCCAATGAGCAGTTCTTC,CASKEVQGSSNEQFF
TRBV6-1,-,-,13,TRBJ1-2,TGTGCCAGCAGTGAAGTCAGGGCAGGCGGCTACACCTTC,CASSEVRAGGYTF
TRBV11-3,-,-,15,TRBJ2-1,TGTGCCAGCAGCTCCGGGGGTCCCCCCTACAATGAGCAGTTCTTC,CASSSGGPPYNEQFF
TRBV6-5,-,TRBD1,14,TRBJ2-2,TGTGCCAGCAGTAGCGACAGGGTACCCGGGGAGCTGTTTTTT,CASSSDRVPGELFF
TRBV19,-,-,14,TRBJ1-1,TGTGCCAGTAGTATTTTAGGGGGTAACACTGAAGCTTTCTTT,CASSILGGNTEAFF
TRBV6-6,-,TRBD2,15,TRBJ2-7,TGTGCCAGCAGTTACGCGCCGGGGGGGGGCTACGAGCAGTACTTC,CASSYAPGGGYEQYF
TRBV4-1,-,-,12,TRBJ1-2,TGCGCCAGCAGCGACGGGGTTTATGGCTACACCTTC,CASSDGVYGYTF
TRBV5-1,-,-,15,TRBJ1-1,TGCGCCAGCAGCCCCTCACAGGGACCTAACACTGAAGCTTTCTTT,CASSPSQGPNTEAFF
TRBV5-4,-,-,13,TRBJ1-2,TGTGCCAGCAGCTTGGGAGGGTTCGACGGCTACACCTTC,CASSLGGFDGYTF
TRBV9,-,-,14,TRBJ2-7,TGTGCCAGCAGCGTAGATTGGGGGCAGGGTCCGTCGTACTTC,CASSVDWGQGPSYF
TRBV18,-,TRBD1,14,TRBJ1-5,TGTGCCAGCTCGCTGACAGGGGGCTTTCAGCCCCAGCATTTT,CASSLTGGFQPQHF
TRBV5-1,-,-,13,TRBJ1-2,TGCGCCAGCAGCTTCGGACAGAACTATGGCTACACCTTC,CASSFGQNYGYTF
TRBV18,-,-,12,TRBJ1-1,TGTGCCAGCTCACCGTCGGGGACTGAAGCTTTCTTT,CASSPSGTEAFF
TRBV7-3,-,TRBD1,13,TRBJ1-2,TGTGCCAGCAGCTCCGGGACAGCCTATGGCTACACCTTC,CASSSGTAYGYTF
TRBV21-1,-,-,17,TRBJ2-7,TGTGCCAGCAGCAAATGGGGGGGCATAGAACCCTCCTACGAGCAGTACTTC,CASSKWGGIEPSYEQYF
TRBV27,-,-,13,TRBJ2-7,TGTGCCAGCAGTTCTCGCGGATCCTACGAGCAGTACTTC,CASSSRGSYEQYF
TRBV5-1,-,TRBD1,14,TRBJ1-2,TGCGCCAGCAGCTTTATGGGACAGGGGGATGGCTACACCTTC,CASSFMGQGDGYTF
TRBV6-6,few,-,13,TRBJ1-4,TGTGCCAGCGCCCTTAGGACTGATGAAAAACTGTTTTTT,CASALRTDEKLFF
TRBV13,-,-,13,TRBJ1-1,TGTGCCAGCAGCTTTTTCAGGGGACGGGAAGCTTTCTTT,CASSFFRGREAFF
TRBV7-9,-,-,15,TRBJ2-5,TGTGCCAGCAGCTTAGAGCGGACTGGGCGGGAGACCCAGTACTTC,CASSLERTGRETQYF
TRBV6-1,-,-,13,TRBJ1-1,TGTGCCAGCAGTTGGGGCGAGTCGGGGGGAGCTTTCTTT,CASSWGESGGAFF
TRBV11-1,-,-,15,TRBJ1-1,TGTGCCAGCAGCTCACCAGACAGGCTGAACACTGAAGCTTTCTTT,CASSSPDRLNTEAFF
TRBV10-1,-,-,15,TRBJ2-7,TGCGCCAGCAGTCCCGGGGCGGGGACCTCCTACGAGCAGTACTTC,CASSPGAGTSYEQYF
TRBV9,once,TRBD2,21,TRBJ2-1,TGTGCCAGCAGCAAACACCCCGGGACTAGCGGAACCCATACTAGCTACAATGAGCAGTTCTTC,CASSKHPGTSGTHTSYNEQFF
TRBV19,few,-,13,TRBJ1-2,TGTGCCAGTAGCCTCGGGGGGAACTATGGCTACACCTTC,CASSLGGNYGYTF
TRBV18,-,-,16,TRBJ1-1,TGTGCCAGCTCTCCCAACCGGACACCCCGGAACACTGAAGCTTTCTTT,CASSPNRTPRNTEAFF
TRBV27,-,TRBD1,19,TRBJ1-1,TGTGCCAGCAGTTTATCCGCATATCCGCTGACAGGGACGAACACTGAAGCTTTCTTT,CASSLSAYPLTGTNTEAFF
TRBV7-2,-,TRBD1,14,TRBJ2-7,TGTGCCAGCAGCCTGACAGGGGCCACCTACGAGCAGTACTTC,CASSLTGATYEQYF
TRBV7-7,once,-,14,TRBJ2-5,TGTGCTAGCAGCTTAGAACTGGTCGGGGAGACCCAGTACTTC,CASSLELVGETQYF
TRBV7-2,-,TRBD2,16,TRBJ2-2,TGTGCCAGCAGCTCCAGACTAGCGGTGACGACCGGGGAGCTGTTTTTT,CASSSRLAVTTGELFF
TRBV6-1,-,-,14,TRBJ1-1,TGTGCCAGCAGTTGGGGGCCGATTCGGGTTGAAGCTTTCTTT,CASSWGPIRVEAFF
TRBV7-9,-,-,13,TRBJ2-7,TGTGCCAGCAGTTCCGTGCAGGTCTACGAGCAGTACTTC,CASSSVQVYEQYF
TRBV7-8,-,-,15,TRBJ1-1,TGTGCCAGCAGCTTCAGGACAGCACCCTACACTGAAGCTTTCTTT,CASSFRTAPYTEAFF
TRBV21-1,-,-,13,TRBJ2-7,TGTGCCAGCAGCCCCTGGCAGGGTGGCGAGCAGTACTTC,CASSPWQGGEQYF
TRBV21-1,-,-,16,TRBJ2-7,TGTGCCAGCAGCCCCGCTCCAGGGACTCGCTCCTACGAGCAGTACTTC,CASSPAPGTRSYEQYF
TRBV18,-,-,16,TRBJ2-2,TGTGCCAGCTCACCCATCGCGGAAGCGAACACCGGGGAGCTGTTTTTT,CASSPIAEANTGELFF